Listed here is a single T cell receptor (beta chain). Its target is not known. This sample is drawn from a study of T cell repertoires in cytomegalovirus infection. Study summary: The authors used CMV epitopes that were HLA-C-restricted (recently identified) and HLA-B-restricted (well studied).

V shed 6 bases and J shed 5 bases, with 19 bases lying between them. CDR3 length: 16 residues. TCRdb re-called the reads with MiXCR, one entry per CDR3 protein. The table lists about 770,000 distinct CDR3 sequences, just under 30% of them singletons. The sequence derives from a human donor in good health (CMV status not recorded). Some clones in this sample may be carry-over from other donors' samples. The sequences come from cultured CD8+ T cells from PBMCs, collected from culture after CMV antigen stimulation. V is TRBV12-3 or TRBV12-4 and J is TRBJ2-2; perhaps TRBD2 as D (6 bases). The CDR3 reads CASSFWVRRETGELFF. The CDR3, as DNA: TGTGCCAGCAGCTTCTGGGTTAGGAGGGAAACCGGGGAGCTGTTTTTT.